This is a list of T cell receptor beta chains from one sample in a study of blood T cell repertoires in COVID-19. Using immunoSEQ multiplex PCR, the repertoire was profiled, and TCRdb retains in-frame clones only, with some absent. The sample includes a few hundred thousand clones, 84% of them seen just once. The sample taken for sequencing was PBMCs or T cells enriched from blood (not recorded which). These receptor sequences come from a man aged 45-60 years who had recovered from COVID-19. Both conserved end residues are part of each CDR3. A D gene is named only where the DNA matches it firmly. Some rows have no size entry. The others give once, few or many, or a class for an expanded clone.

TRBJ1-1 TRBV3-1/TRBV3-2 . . TGTGCCAGCAGCCAAGGTCAAGGGGGAGCTTTCTTT CASSQGQGGAFF
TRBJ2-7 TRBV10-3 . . TGTGCCATCAGTGGGGAGTCCTACGAGCAGTACTTC CAISGESYEQYF
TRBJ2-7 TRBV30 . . TGTGCCTGCCCCCTGCGGGGCTGGGGCAACGAGCAGTACTTC CACPLRGWGNEQYF
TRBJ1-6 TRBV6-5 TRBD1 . TGTGCCAGCAGCCAAGACAGGGCGGTCGATTACTTT CASSQDRAVDYF
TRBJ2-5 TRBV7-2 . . TGTGCCAGCAGCTCACAGGGTTGGGGCCAAGAGACCCAGTACTTC CASSSQGWGQETQYF
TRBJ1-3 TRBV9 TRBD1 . TGTGCCAGCAGCATTACAGGGGTAACTGGAAACACCATATATTTT CASSITGVTGNTIYF
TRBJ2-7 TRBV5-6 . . TGTGCCAGCAGTACTACAGGGAGTTCTCCCTACGAGCAGTACTTC CASSTTGSSPYEQYF
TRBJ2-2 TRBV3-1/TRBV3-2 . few TGTGCCAGCAGCCACTCCGTCGGGGAGCTGTTTTTT CASSHSVGELFF
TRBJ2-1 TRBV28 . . TGTGCCAGCTTCGGGACACACTACAATGAGCAGTTCTTC CASFGTHYNEQFF
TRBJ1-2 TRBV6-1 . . TGTGCCAGCAGTGACCCAGGGTTCGTCTATGGCTACACCTTC CASSDPGFVYGYTF
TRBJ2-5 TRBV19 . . TGTGCCAGTAGTAGTAAGGGGGGGGAGACCCAGTACTTC CASSSKGGETQYF
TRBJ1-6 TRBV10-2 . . TGCGCCAGCAACGGCAGGGGTAATTCACCCCTCCACTTT CASNGRGNSPLHF
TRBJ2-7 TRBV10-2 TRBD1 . TGCGCCAGCAGGACAGGGGGAGAGCAGTACTTC CASRTGGEQYF
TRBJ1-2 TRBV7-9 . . TGTGCCAGCAGCCGCCGGGACACTAACTATGGCTACACCTTC CASSRRDTNYGYTF
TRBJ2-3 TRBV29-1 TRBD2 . TGCAGCGCCGGGGGTACTAGCGGGAGATCAGATACGCAGTATTTT CSAGGTSGRSDTQYF
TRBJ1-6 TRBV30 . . TGTGTCGCGAACGCCCTCCTCGCTTCACCCCTCCACTTT CVANALLASPLHF
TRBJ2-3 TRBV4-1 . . TGCGCCAGCAGCCGGAGCGGCGGGGGCGGAGGGGAGGATACGCAGTATTTT CASSRSGGGGGEDTQYF
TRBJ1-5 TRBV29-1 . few TGCAGCGTTGAAGTCGGGGGAGGCAGCAATCAGCCCCAGCATTTT CSVEVGGGSNQPQHF
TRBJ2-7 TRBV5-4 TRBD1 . TGTGCCAGCAGCTCGACAGGGCTAGCCGAGCAGTACTTC CASSSTGLAEQYF
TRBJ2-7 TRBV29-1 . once TGCAGCGCCGGGAGAGGCTCCTACGAGCAGTACTTC CSAGRGSYEQYF
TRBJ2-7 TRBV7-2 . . TGTGCCAGCAGCCCACGGGCCCTCCAGGGCGAGCAGTACTTC CASSPRALQGEQYF
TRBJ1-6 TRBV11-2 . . TGTGCCAGCAGCTTACACAGCTCCTATAATTCACCCCTCCACTTT CASSLHSSYNSPLHF
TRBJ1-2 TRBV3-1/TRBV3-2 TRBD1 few TGTGCCAGCAGCCAAGATCCGGGACAGGAAGAAGATGGCTACACCTTC CASSQDPGQEEDGYTF
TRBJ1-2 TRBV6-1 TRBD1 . TGTGCCAGCAGTCAAGCGGGACAGGGTTCTGGCTACACCTTC CASSQAGQGSGYTF
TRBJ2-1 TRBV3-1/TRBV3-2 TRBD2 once TGTGCCAGCAGCCTTAGACTAGCGGGGGGCATCGTCAATGAGCAGTTCTTC CASSLRLAGGIVNEQFF
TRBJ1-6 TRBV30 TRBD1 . TGTGCCTGGAGTGACGTAGGGACAGGGAATTCACCCCTCCACTTT CAWSDVGTGNSPLHF
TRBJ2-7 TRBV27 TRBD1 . TGTGCCAGCAGTGCGACAGGGGACTACGAGCAGTACTTC CASSATGDYEQYF
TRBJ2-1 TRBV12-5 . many TGTGCTAGTGGCTCTAGCTACAATGAGCAGTTCTTC CASGSSYNEQFF
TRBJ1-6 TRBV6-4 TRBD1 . TGTGCCAGCAGTGACGACAGGGGTAATTCACCCCTCCACTTT CASSDDRGNSPLHF
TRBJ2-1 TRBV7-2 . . TGTGCCAGCAGCTTAGAAGTCGTCGACGGGAGGGGGCACAATGAGCAGTTCTTC CASSLEVVDGRGHNEQFF
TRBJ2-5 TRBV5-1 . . TGCGCCAGCAGCTGGGGGCTACTAGCGGGACAGGGAGAGACCCAGTACTTC CASSWGLLAGQGETQYF
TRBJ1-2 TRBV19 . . TGTGCCAGTAGTTTCAGGGGTGACGGCTACACCTTC CASSFRGDGYTF
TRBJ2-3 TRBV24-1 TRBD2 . TGTGCCACCAGTGACCTAGCGGGGGCTCAGTATTTT CATSDLAGAQYF
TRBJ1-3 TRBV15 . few TGTGCCACCAGCAGAGATTTGGGGGGAAGGGGCCCTGGAAACACCATATATTTT CATSRDLGGRGPGNTIYF
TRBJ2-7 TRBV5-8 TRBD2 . TGTGCCAGCAGCATGAAAGCGGGGACGTCCTACGAGCAGTACTTC CASSMKAGTSYEQYF
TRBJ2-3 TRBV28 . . TGTGCCAGCAGTTCTCGAGCAACCATTTACACAGATACGCAGTATTTT CASSSRATIYTDTQYF
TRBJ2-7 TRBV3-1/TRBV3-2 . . TGTGCCAGCAGCCAAGGTTGGCTAGCGACTGACGAGCAGTACTTC CASSQGWLATDEQYF
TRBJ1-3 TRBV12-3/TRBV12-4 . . TGTGCCAGCAGCTTGGGGGGGAACATATATTTT CASSLGGNIYF
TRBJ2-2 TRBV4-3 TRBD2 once TGCGCCAGCAGCCAAGATAGCGGGAGGGCCGGCACCGGGGAGCTGTTTTTT CASSQDSGRAGTGELFF
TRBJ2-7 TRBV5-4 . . TGTGCCAGCAGCCCTCTATCTTCGGGAAAGCAGTACTTC CASSPLSSGKQYF
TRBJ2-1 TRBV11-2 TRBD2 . TGTGCCAGCAGCTTAAGCCGGAGGACTAGCGGATACAATGAGCAGTTCTTC CASSLSRRTSGYNEQFF
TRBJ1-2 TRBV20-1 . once TGCAGTGCTAGTGAGAGGTTGCTCTATGGAGGCTACACCTTC CSASERLLYGGYTF
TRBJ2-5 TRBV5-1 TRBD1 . TGCGCCAGCAGTGGACAGGGTGGTGGTGAGACCCAGTACTTC CASSGQGGGETQYF
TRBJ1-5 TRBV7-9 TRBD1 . TGTGCCAGCAGCCTGGGACAGTCTAGCAATCAGCCCCAGCATTTT CASSLGQSSNQPQHF
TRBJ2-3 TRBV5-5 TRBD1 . TGTGCCAGCAGCCCCCGACAGGGTATAACAGATACGCAGTATTTT CASSPRQGITDTQYF
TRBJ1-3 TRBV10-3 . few TGTGCCATCTCGGGATTCTCTGGAAACACCATATATTTT CAISGFSGNTIYF
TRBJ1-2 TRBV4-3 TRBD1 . TGCGCCAGCAGCCAAGCAATTACAGGGGGCTCTAACTATGGCTACACCTTC CASSQAITGGSNYGYTF
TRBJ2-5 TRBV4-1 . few TGCGCCAGCAGCTCGGCCTCTAGCGCCTCCTCCGTGGACCAGTACTTC CASSSASSASSVDQYF
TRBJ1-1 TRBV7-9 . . TGTGCCAGCAGCGAACAGGTTTTGAACACTGAAGCTTTCTTT CASSEQVLNTEAFF
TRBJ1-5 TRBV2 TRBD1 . TGTGCCAGCAGACAGGGGGGCAATCAGCCCCAGCATTTT CASRQGGNQPQHF
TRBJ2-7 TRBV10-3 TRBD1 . TGTGCCATCAGCGGACAGGGGTCCTACGAGCAGTACTTC CAISGQGSYEQYF
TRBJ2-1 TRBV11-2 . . TGTGCCAGCAGCTATCGGGACTTTCCCTACAATGAGCAGTTCTTC CASSYRDFPYNEQFF
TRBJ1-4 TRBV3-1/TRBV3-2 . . TGTGCCAGCAGCCAAGACTGGGGAGGGGACGAAAAACTGTTTTTT CASSQDWGGDEKLFF